This is a list of T cell receptor beta chains from one sample in a study of cytomegalovirus exposure and HLA in healthy donors. Sequenced by immunoSEQ multiplex PCR; TCRdb stores in-frame clones only, minus some. The data contain some 150,000 clones, about 80% of them singletons. Sequences were obtained from PBMCs. The receptors stem from a man aged 30-40 years in good health and CMV-seropositive. The CDR3 runs from the conserved cysteine through the conserved F or W. A D gene is named only where the DNA matches it firmly. Not all rows give a size; the values are once, few, many and, for expanded clones, a class.

V	D	size	J	CDR3	DNA
TRBV15	-	few	TRBJ2-1	CATSRGTGETNEQFF	TGTGCCACCAGCAGAGGGACGGGAGAAACCAATGAGCAGTTCTTC
TRBV5-1	TRBD2	-	TRBJ2-7	CASSPRTSGNYEQYF	TGCGCCAGCAGCCCGCGGACTAGCGGGAACTACGAGCAGTACTTC
TRBV7-9	TRBD2	-	TRBJ2-5	CASSLTGTSGKKTQYF	TGTGCCAGCAGCTTAACCGGGACTAGCGGGAAAAAGACCCAGTACTTC
TRBV14	TRBD2	-	TRBJ2-7	CASSKGTSSYEQYF	TGTGCCAGCAGCAAAGGGACTAGCTCCTACGAGCAGTACTTC
TRBV5-1	TRBD1	once	TRBJ1-1	CASSLETGGEYPTRMNTEAFF	TGCGCCAGCAGCCTAGAGACAGGGGGCGAGTATCCCACCCGAATGAACACTGAAGCTTTCTTT
TRBV9	-	-	TRBJ2-1	CASSVAVTYNEQFF	TGTGCCAGCAGCGTGGCTGTTACGTACAATGAGCAGTTCTTC
TRBV18	-	-	TRBJ1-1	CASSPPSPGTEAFF	TGTGCCAGCTCACCACCGAGCCCGGGAACTGAAGCTTTCTTT
TRBV27	TRBD1	-	TRBJ2-7	CASSEPGGSTYEQYF	TGTGCCAGCAGTGAACCAGGGGGATCTACCTACGAGCAGTACTTC
TRBV11-2	-	few	TRBJ2-7	CASSLEFGQNYEQYF	TGTGCCAGCAGCTTAGAGTTCGGACAGAACTACGAGCAGTACTTC
TRBV9	TRBD2	-	TRBJ2-1	CASSVGTSAYNEQFF	TGTGCCAGCAGCGTAGGGACTAGCGCATACAATGAGCAGTTCTTC
TRBV7-9	-	-	TRBJ1-4	CSSSLLQGSEKLFF	TGTTCCAGCAGCTTGCTTCAGGGGTCTGAAAAACTGTTTTTT
TRBV28	-	-	TRBJ1-3	CASSSTGTAYGNTIYF	TGTGCCAGCAGCTCTACCGGGACTGCTTATGGAAACACCATATATTTT
TRBV29-1	TRBD1	-	TRBJ1-1	CSVATGVTEAFF	TGCAGCGTAGCGACAGGGGTCACTGAAGCTTTCTTT
TRBV15	TRBD2	-	TRBJ2-5	CATSPGLAGVRETQYF	TGTGCCACCAGCCCGGGACTAGCGGGAGTTAGGGAGACCCAGTACTTC
TRBV6-1	-	few	TRBJ1-4	CASSEMPGAKLLGTNEKLFF	TGTGCCAGCAGTGAAATGCCAGGGGCCAAATTACTCGGCACTAATGAAAAACTGTTTTTT
TRBV15	TRBD2	-	TRBJ2-2	CATSSRTSGIGELFF	TGTGCCACCAGCAGCAGGACTAGCGGTATCGGGGAGCTGTTTTTT
TRBV7-2	-	-	TRBJ1-4	CASSPRGPNEKLFF	TGTGCCAGCAGCCCCAGGGGCCCAAATGAAAAACTGTTTTTT
TRBV28	-	-	TRBJ1-6	CASSIGANSPLHF	TGTGCCAGCAGTATAGGGGCAAATTCACCCCTCCACTTT
TRBV4-1	TRBD1	-	TRBJ1-4	CASSQYRDRPNEKLFF	TGCGCCAGCAGCCAGTACCGGGACAGACCTAATGAAAAACTGTTTTTT
TRBV28	-	-	TRBJ1-5	CASRPTVYQPQHF	TGTGCCAGCAGACCTACGGTATATCAGCCCCAGCATTTT
TRBV7-2	-	once	TRBJ2-2	CASRIASGNTGELFF	TGTGCCAGCAGGATCGCGAGCGGGAACACCGGGGAGCTGTTTTTT
TRBV28	TRBD2	-	TRBJ2-1	CASGTSGRYHEQFF	TGTGCCAGCGGGACTAGCGGGAGGTATCATGAGCAGTTCTTC
TRBV28	TRBD1	-	TRBJ2-5	CASSLGQIETQYF	TGTGCCAGCAGTTTGGGACAGATTGAGACCCAGTACTTC
TRBV30	-	-	TRBJ2-1	CACYSGSSYNEQFF	TGTGCCTGCTATAGCGGTAGCTCCTACAATGAGCAGTTCTTC
TRBV5-4	TRBD2	-	TRBJ2-1	CASSSELASDYNEQFF	TGTGCCAGCAGCTCTGAACTAGCGTCTGACTACAATGAGCAGTTCTTC
TRBV6-1	TRBD1	few	TRBJ2-5	CASSARTGGEKTQYF	TGTGCCAGCAGTGCCAGGACAGGGGGCGAGAAGACCCAGTACTTC
TRBV5-4	TRBD2	-	TRBJ2-7	CASSLGGTSVSYEQYF	TGTGCCAGCAGCTTGGGGGGGACTAGCGTATCCTACGAGCAGTACTTC
TRBV7-8	TRBD2	once	TRBJ2-1	CASSPTARGLAGYNEQFF	TGTGCCAGCAGCCCTACTGCTCGGGGACTAGCGGGATACAATGAGCAGTTCTTC
TRBV19	TRBD2	-	TRBJ2-1	CASSILGGERNEQFF	TGTGCCAGTAGTATTCTGGGGGGGGAGCGGAATGAGCAGTTCTTC
TRBV10-3	-	-	TRBJ2-4	CAISESVGAKNIQYF	TGTGCCATCAGTGAATCGGTCGGGGCCAAAAACATTCAGTACTTC
TRBV2	-	-	TRBJ2-3	CASRPPFWRDSTDTQYF	TGTGCCAGCAGGCCCCCCTTTTGGCGGGATAGCACAGATACGCAGTATTTT
TRBV6-1	-	-	TRBJ2-7	CASSLTGSSSYEQYF	TGTGCCAGCAGCCTGACAGGATCGAGCTCCTACGAGCAGTACTTC
TRBV25-1	TRBD2	once	TRBJ2-3	CASSDRSGRAPTDTQYF	TGTGCCAGCAGTGATAGGAGCGGGAGGGCCCCCACAGATACGCAGTATTTT
TRBV11-2	TRBD1	-	TRBJ2-5	CASSTKDRAEIEETQYF	TGTGCCAGCAGCACGAAGGACAGGGCGGAGATCGAAGAGACCCAGTACTTC
TRBV14	TRBD2	-	TRBJ2-1	CASSLAGGPANEQFF	TGTGCCAGCAGTCTAGCGGGAGGGCCTGCCAATGAGCAGTTCTTC
TRBV7-2	TRBD1	once	TRBJ1-3	CASSMDRVGNTIYF	TGTGCCAGCAGCATGGACAGGGTCGGAAACACCATATATTTT
TRBV5-4	-	-	TRBJ2-3	CASSWGVRDTDTQYF	TGTGCCAGCAGCTGGGGAGTGAGGGACACAGATACGCAGTATTTT